Following are 22 T cell receptor beta chains from one sample sequenced in a study of CD8+CD57+ T cells in acquired aplastic anemia. Genomic DNA was employed as the template in profiling TCR beta VDJ and CDR3. From the reads, TCRdb called clonotypes with MiXCR, one entry per CDR3 protein. The data contain a few hundred thousand distinct CDR3 sequences, 55% to 70% of them seen just once; the ten biggest clones take up 3.5% to 4.5%. Source material: sorted CD4+, CD8+, or CD8+CD57+ T cells (not recorded which) from PBMCs. Receptors were obtained from a human donor in good health, serving as a control.

J is TRBJ1-6 and V is TRBV5-4; 10 bases match TRBD1. V was pared by 0 bases and J by 7 bases, with 4 bases of the junction left unmatched. The CDR3 covers 16 residues. Germline CDR1 and CDR2: SGHNT and YYREEE (reference sequence). The CDR3 DNA is TGTGCCAGCAGCTTGGGACAGGGGGCGGCGAATTCACCCCTCCACTTT. It translates to CASSLGQGAANSPLHF.

The chain is built from TRBV9 and TRBJ2-7, with a possible D match to TRBD2 (7 bases). Per germline, CDR1 SGDLS and CDR2 YYNGEE. V lost 3 bases to trimming and J lost 2 bases, with 9 bases between them. The CDR3 runs 13 residues. The CDR3 region is CASSAGGPYEQYF. For the CDR3, the DNA is TGTGCCAGCAGCGCGGGGGGCCCCTACGAGCAGTACTTC.

This clonotype has more than one count but fewer than ten. The chain uses TRBV7-9 and TRBJ2-7, with D unresolved. Trimming removed 1 base from V and 7 bases from J, with 14 bases in between. This CDR3 is 14 amino acids long. Germline CDR1 and CDR2: SEHNR and FQNEAQ (reference sequence). The CDR3 coding sequence is TGTGCCAGCAGCTTAGACGCATCCTTCGGTGAGCAGTACTTC. This gives the protein CASSLDASFGEQYF.

This sequence joins TRBV20-1 and TRBJ2-7; no definite D call. The germline gives CDR1 DFQATT, CDR2 SNEGSKA (reference sequence). The CDR3 runs 13 residues. Trimming pared 6 bases from V and 3 bases from J, leaving 15 bases between. CDR3 in amino acids: CSAKSPTHYEQYF. CDR3 bases: TGCAGTGCCAAGAGCCCCACTCACTACGAGCAGTACTTC.

V usage is TRBV20-1 and J usage is TRBJ2-7; 9 bases line up with TRBD1. Germline lookup yields CDR1 DFQATT and CDR2 SNEGSKA (reference sequence). This CDR3 is 13 amino acids long. The junction had 12 bases not matched to a gene; V was cut back by 8 bases and J by 7 bases. In DNA, the CDR3 is TGCAGTTTTAGGGGGACAGGGTCCAATGAGCAGTACTTC. It translates to CSFRGTGSNEQYF.

The chain recombines TRBV2 with TRBJ2-3; D call uncertain. The CDR3 is made up of 12 amino acids. Per germline, CDR1 SNHLY and CDR2 FYNNEI. Trimming left V 7 bases short and J 0 bases short, with 5 bases between. Here the CDR3 DNA reads TGTGCCAGCAAAGCTAGCACAGATACGCAGTATTTT. It encodes CASKASTDTQYF.

The rearrangement uses TRBV6-2 or TRBV6-3 and TRBJ2-7; a weak D match, TRBD1 (5 bases). The CDR3 has 14 residues. Trimming shortened V by 5 bases and J by 5 bases, and 16 bases separated the two germline ends. Germline loops: CDR1 MNHEY, CDR2 SVGEGT. Here the CDR3 DNA reads TGTGCCAGCAGTACTGACGGCAGGGCTAACGAGCAGTACTTC. Amino acids: CASSTDGRANEQYF.

This chain links TRBV7-9 with TRBJ2-2; perhaps D is TRBD1 or TRBD2 (6 bases each). V shed 5 bases and J shed 6 bases, with 16 bases lying between them. The CDR3 sequence is 15 residues long. Germline CDR1 and CDR2: SEHNR and FQNEAQ (reference sequence). The CDR3 bases are TGTGCCAGCAGCCTTTGGGGGGCGGTGTCCGGGGAGCTGTTTTTT. Translating it yields CASSLWGAVSGELFF. Looking up the rest from reference TRBV7-9 and TRBJ2-2 gives the full variable domain: DTGVSQNPRHKITKRGQNVTFRCDPISEHNRLYWYRQTLGQGPEFLTYFQNEAQLEKSRLLSDRFSAERPKGSFSTLEIQRTEQGDSAMYLCASSLWGAVSGELFFGEGSRLTVL.

This clonotype was seen only a few times. One end of the junction varies from germline; a read error may be responsible. The genes are TRBV7-3 and TRBJ2-7; TRBD2 matches at 8 bases. The CDR3 covers 13 residues. Germline CDR1 reads SGHTA; CDR2 reads FQGTGA. The CDR3 bases are TGTGCCAGCAGCGCAGCGGGGGCGGATACGCAGTACTTT. It codes for CASSAAGADTQYF.

This clonotype came up many times. The chain links TRBV25-1 to TRBJ2-1, with TRBD1 as a possible D gene (6 bases). Germline V gene data show CDR1 as MGHDK and CDR2 as SYGVNS. CDR3 length equals 17 residues. This chain's CDR3 is CPLWDWTVPEQYNEQFF. The CDR3 DNA reads as TGTCCGCTTTGGGATTGGACAGTACCCGAGCAGTACAATGAGCAGTTCTTC.

The sample holds a few counts of this clonotype. This could be a read error, since a much larger clone is one nucleotide away. The chain combines TRBV9 with TRBJ2-1; TRBD2 agrees at 9 bases. Germline V gives CDR1 SGDLS, CDR2 YYNGEE. The CDR3 covers 16 residues. The CDR3 sequence: CASSIQAGGPYNGQFF. The CDR3 coding sequence is TGTGCCAGCAGCATTCAAGCGGGGGGCCCCTACAATGGGCAGTTCTTC.

To note about this clonotype: The DNA is omitted, as the CDR3 cannot be located on it reliably, and the CDR3 follows TCRdb's listing. The V gene is TRBV2, the J gene TRBJ2-1; the tabulated D call, TRBD1, remains unverified against the DNA. The CDR3 is 15 residues long, ends included. The germline V gene has CDR1 SNHLY and CDR2 FYNNEI. CDR3 loop: CCSASTGFTYNEQFF.

Ten or more counts support this clonotype. The CDR3 DNA reads as TGTGCCAGCAGTTACTCACCCATACGGGGAGATACGCAGTATTTT. Translated: CASSYSPIRGDTQYF. The chain employs TRBV6-5 and TRBJ2-3, with TRBD2 as a possible D gene (5 bases). V lost 0 bases and J lost 5, with 12 bases in between. Germline V CDR1 and CDR2: MNHEY, SVGAGI. The CDR3 length is 15 residues.

In the case of this clonotype: The CDR3 ends on some other residue instead of the conserved phenylalanine or tryptophan, so this is likely a read error. No DNA is shown, since the ends of the CDR3 on it are uncertain; the CDR3 is the one TCRdb lists. The chain employs TRBV13 and TRBJ1-4. The CDR3 is 11 amino acids in total, end residues counted. Germline values: CDR1 PRHDT, CDR2 FYEKMQ (reference sequence). The CDR3 here is CASSLGEQRLC.

The chain joins TRBV20-1 to TRBJ2-1; D unresolved. V dropped 6 bases and J dropped 3 bases, with 18 bases sitting between them. CDR1 is DFQATT and CDR2 is SNEGSKA in the germline V gene (reference sequence). This CDR3 has 15 residues. The DNA of the CDR3 is TGCAGTGCCTACCCAGCCGGGCGCCGCTACAATGAGCAGTTCTTC. It specifies CSAYPAGRRYNEQFF.

This clonotype was detected once. The chain uses TRBV5-4 and TRBJ1-5; D is uncertain. Per the germline V gene, CDR1 is SGHNT and CDR2 is YYREEE (reference sequence). The CDR3 runs to 12 residues. Trimming took off 7 bases at V and 8 bases at J, with 13 bases between the two ends. The DNA of the CDR3 is TGTGCCAGCCAACCAGTGAAGGAGCCCCAGCATTTT. It codes for CASQPVKEPQHF.

The V gene is TRBV24-1, the J gene TRBJ2-3; TRBD2 aligns across 8 bases. With V trimmed by 6 bases and J by 3 bases, 13 bases remained unmatched. CDR1 and CDR2 (germline): KGHDR, SFDVKD. This CDR3 contains 17 residues. The CDR3 is CATSLAPGGITTDTQYF. CDR3 in DNA: TGTGCCACCAGTTTAGCGCCGGGGGGGATCACAACAGATACGCAGTATTTT.

Concerning this clonotype: This may arise from a read error, as a much more abundant clone is one base away. The V call is TRBV30, the J call TRBJ1-4; no clear D. V lost 5 bases and J lost 1, with 8 bases in between. The CDR3 runs to 13 residues. CDR1 and CDR2 (germline): GTSNPN, SVGIG (reference sequence). CDR3 nucleotide sequence: TGTGCCTGGGGGTCACTAACTAATGAAAAACTGTTTTTT. Encoded protein: CAWGSLTNEKLFF.

This clonotype appeared once. A much larger clonotype is one base distant, so this may be a read error. V usage is TRBV4-2 and J usage is TRBJ2-1; the match to TRBD2 covers 8 bases. The CDR3 is made up of 19 amino acids. Germline CDR1 reads LGHNA; CDR2 reads YNFKEQ. This CDR3 is CASSVESGRGAHTYNEQLF. CDR3 DNA sequence: TGTGCCAGCAGCGTAGAATCTGGGCGGGGGGCCCACACCTACAATGAGCAGCTCTTC.

This clonotype was counted a single time. The junction and the germline gene differ at one end; a read error may be behind it. The chain combines TRBV7-8 with TRBJ2-5; 11 bases are a match to TRBD2. The CDR3 extends over 15 amino acids. In germline, CDR1 is SGHVS, CDR2 FQNEAQ. CDR3 residues: CASSLVPGTSGYEHF. CDR3 bases: TGTGCCAGCAGCTTAGTTCCCGGGACTAGCGGCTACGAGCACTTC.

V is TRBV15 and J is TRBJ1-4; possibly TRBD1 for D (5 bases). This CDR3 contains 12 residues. V shed 5 bases and J shed 8 bases, with 9 bases lying between them. Germline V gives CDR1 LNHNV, CDR2 YYDKDF (reference sequence). CDR3 region: CATSRRGEKLFF. For the CDR3, the DNA is TGTGCCACCAGCCGCCGGGGGGAAAAACTGTTTTTT.

This chain joins TRBV9 and TRBJ2-3; D is perhaps TRBD1 or TRBD2 (5 bases each). The CDR3 is 14 residues long. Trimming left V 4 bases short and J 4 bases short, with 13 bases between. Germline V CDR1 and CDR2: SGDLS, YYNGEE. Here the CDR3 reads CASSFLLGADTQYF. Here the CDR3 DNA reads TGTGCCAGCAGCTTTCTCCTGGGGGCAGATACGCAGTATTTT.